This TCR beta chain originates from a study of spatial heterogeneity in lung cancer. Study summary: There were, on average, more than 9.5 raw-read appearances for each unique TCR and UMI combination.

In the library, each TCR cDNA molecule bore its own unique molecular identifier. One entry per CDR3 protein results from TCRdb running MiXCR on the 5' RACE reads. There are more than 9,500 distinct CDR3 sequences in the sample; approximately 6.2% occur only once, and 10% lies in the top ten. Time point specified: sample taken at primary tumor resection. Tumor, nontumor lung or frozen PBMC supplied whole RNA that was sequenced unsorted. The cohort: over 70 early-stage, untreated non-small cell lung cancer patients. This clonotype was picked up many times. The length of the CDR3 is 16 residues. Trimming took 3 bases from V and 4 from J; bases not matched to a gene: 4. Germline CDR1 is SGHNT and CDR2 is YYREEE (reference sequence).

The gene calls are TRBV5-4 and TRBJ2-2, with 12 bases fitting TRBD2. The sequencing here drew on normal lung tissue next to the tumor, taken at surgery. The sequence derives from a male donor with early-stage non-small cell lung cancer. CDR3 bases: TGTGCCAGCAGCTCCGGACTAGCGGGAAGCACCGGGGAGCTGTTTTTT. This codes for CASSSGLAGSTGELFF.